This section outlines one T cell receptor (beta chain) sequence together with its context. The target antigen is unknown. The source of the sample is a study of T cell responses to AZD1222 COVID-19 vaccine. Whole-study results and caveats: Unmutated variant regions are reportedly targeted by nearly half of spike-specific TCRs. Baseline testing showed seropositivity in only five or six AZD1222 recipients. Among vaccine-associated CD4 TCRs, coverage spanned spike, with dominance at 160-218 and 743-854. The repertoires were collected only after the peak T cell response.

The method was immunoSEQ multiplex PCR; TCRdb's version includes in-frame clones alone and lacks a portion of them. The sample shows some 130,000 clones, over 75% of them seen only once. This sequence originates from an adult in good health. The source was peripheral blood, collected on day 0 of MenACWY control vaccination.

CDR3 DNA: TGTGCCAGCAGCTTGGCCCGGGGAAATGGCTACACCTTC. This gives the protein CASSLARGNGYTF. This sequence joins TRBV5-4 and TRBJ1-2, with no clear D. CDR3 length equals 13 residues. Trimming removed 0 bases from V and 6 bases from J, with 9 bases in between. Per germline, CDR1 SGHNT and CDR2 YYREEE (reference sequence).